Detailed here is one T cell receptor (beta chain). Its antigen is not known. The data originate from a study of T cell responses to AZD1222 COVID-19 vaccine. Study-wide findings and caveats: Spike-specific TCR breadth and depth went up after people got two AZD1222 doses.

Here immunoSEQ multiplex PCR was the method, and the copy in TCRdb shows in-frame clones only, minus some. The table lists approximately 200,000 clones, approximately 90% of them singletons, with approximately 3.7% in the top ten. CDR1 is SQVTM, CDR2 ANQGSEA, per germline. The J segment lost 4 bases and the V segment lost 4 bases, leaving 5 bases of the junction unmatched. This CDR3 has 14 residues. The rearrangement links TRBV29-1 to TRBJ2-7, with 12 bases lining up with TRBD2. The sequencing used peripheral blood, collected 28 days after the second AZD1222 dose. This clonotype was obtained from an adult who received the AZD1222 COVID-19 vaccine. CDR3 DNA sequence: TGCAGCGTTGCAACTAGCGGGAGGATGTACGAGCAGTACTTC. Translation gives CSVATSGRMYEQYF.